The 9 T cell receptor beta chains presented below share a single source sample, sequenced in a study of T cells after yellow fever vaccination. One entry per CDR3 protein, called by TCRdb with MiXCR from the 5' RACE reads. The data show hundreds of thousands of distinct CDR3 sequences, roughly 4% seen once. The sequenced sample was PBMCs, obtained 5 days after the yellow fever booster vaccination. These receptors were obtained from a man between 18 and 29 years old who received the YFV17D yellow fever vaccine.

This clonotype occurred many times. The rearrangement uses TRBV6-5 and TRBJ1-2, with 7 bases that match TRBD1. Trimming removed 6 bases from V and 0 bases from J; junction bases left unmatched: 4. The CDR3 spans 14 residues. Per the germline V gene, CDR1 is MNHEY and CDR2 is SVGAGI. CDR3 bases: TGTGCCAGCAGAGATCAGGGGGCTAACTATGGCTACACCTTC. Translated: CASRDQGANYGYTF.

This clonotype was observed a handful of times. The chain carries TRBV7-2 and TRBJ2-2; D is unresolved. Germline CDR1 is SGHTA and CDR2 is FQGNSA. The CDR3 runs to 13 residues. Trimming removed 5 bases from V and 2 bases from J, with 6 bases in between. CDR3 region: CASSPQNTGELFF. CDR3 bases: TGTGCCAGCAGCCCCCAAAACACCGGGGAGCTGTTTTTT.

The rearrangement uses TRBV20-1 and TRBJ2-2; D perhaps matches TRBD2 (6 bases). The CDR3 length is 13 residues. Germline CDR1 is DFQATT and CDR2 is SNEGSKA (reference sequence). V lost 1 base and J 7 bases, leaving 10 bases between the germline ends. CDR3 DNA: TGCAGTGCTAGAGCAGGAGGGAACGGGGAGCTGTTTTTT. Protein product: CSARAGGNGELFF.

This clonotype appeared a few times. This chain connects TRBV6-2 or TRBV6-3 to TRBJ1-5, with D tentatively TRBD1 (5 bases). V lost 5 bases and J lost 7, with 15 bases in between. In germline, CDR1 is MNHEY, CDR2 SVGEGT. This CDR3 region has 14 residues. CDR3 amino acids: CASSRGREIQPQHF. The CDR3 DNA reads as TGTGCCAGCAGTCGAGGCAGGGAAATCCAGCCCCAGCATTTT.

Turning to this clonotype: The junction shows a germline mismatch at one end, possibly a read error. The V and J genes are TRBV2 and TRBJ2-4, with D unresolved. The CDR3 totals 12 residues. Per germline, CDR1 SNHLY and CDR2 FYNNEI. The CDR3 DNA is TGTGCCAGCAGAGAAGGGCAAAACATTCAGTACTTC. Protein sequence: CASREGQNIQYF.

V is TRBV5-1 and J is TRBJ2-3, with D maybe TRBD1 (5 bases). This CDR3 has 16 residues. Trimming took off 4 bases at V and 2 bases at J, with 17 bases between the two ends. Germline CDR1 SGHRS, CDR2 YFSETQ. The CDR3 here is CASSQGDAHSTDTQYF. CDR3 nucleotides: TGCGCCAGCAGCCAGGGTGACGCGCACTCCACAGATACGCAGTATTTT.

This clonotype was recorded a few times. The CDR3 reads CGGSEEQFF. CDR3 coding DNA: TGCGGGGGTTCAGAGGAACAGTTCTTC. The chain uses TRBV20-1 and TRBJ2-1, with D possibly called TRBD1 or TRBD2 (5 bases each). Germline V gene data show CDR1 as DFQATT and CDR2 as SNEGSKA (reference sequence). The length of the CDR3 is 9 residues.

This clonotype came up many times. The chain combines TRBV5-1 with TRBJ2-5; 7 bases agree with TRBD1. This CDR3 comprises 14 residues. Germline CDR1 is SGHRS and CDR2 is YFSETQ. V lost 4 bases and J lost 5; bases outside the gene matches: 8. This CDR3 is CASSPRGGAETQYF. CDR3 coding DNA: TGCGCCAGCAGCCCACGAGGGGGCGCGGAGACCCAGTACTTC. Variable domain in full (rest from reference TRBV5-1 and TRBJ2-5): KAGVTQTPRYLIKTRGQQVTLSCSPISGHRSVSWYQQTPGQGLQFLFEYFSETQRNKGNFPGRFSGRQFSNSRSEMNVSTLELGDSALYLCASSPRGGAETQYFGPGTRLLVL.

The genes are TRBV9 and TRBJ1-2; D possibly corresponds to TRBD1 (6 bases). This CDR3 has 12 amino acids. Germline-derived CDR1 and CDR2 are SGDLS and YYNGEE. Trimming took off 3 bases at V and 6 bases at J, with 9 bases between the two ends. This CDR3 reads CASSAPGDGYTF. Here the CDR3 DNA reads TGTGCCAGCAGCGCCCCAGGGGATGGCTACACCTTC.